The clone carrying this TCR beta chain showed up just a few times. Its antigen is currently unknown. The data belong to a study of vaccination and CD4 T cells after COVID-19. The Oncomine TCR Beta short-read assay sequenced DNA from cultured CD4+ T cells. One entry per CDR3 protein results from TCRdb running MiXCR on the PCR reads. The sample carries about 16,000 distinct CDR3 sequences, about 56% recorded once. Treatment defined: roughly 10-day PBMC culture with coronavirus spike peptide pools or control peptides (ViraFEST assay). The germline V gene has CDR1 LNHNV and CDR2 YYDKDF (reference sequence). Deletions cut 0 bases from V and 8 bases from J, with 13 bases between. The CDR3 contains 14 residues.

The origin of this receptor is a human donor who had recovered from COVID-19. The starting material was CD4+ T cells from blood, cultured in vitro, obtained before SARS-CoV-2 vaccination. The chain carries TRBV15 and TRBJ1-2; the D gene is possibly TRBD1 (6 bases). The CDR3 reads CATSREGGSRGYTF. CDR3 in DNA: TGTGCCACCAGCAGAGAAGGGGGTAGTAGGGGCTACACCTTC.